Sequencing of this T cell receptor (beta chain) was carried out in a study of blood T cells in healthy people across ages (dated by TCRdb to between 2014 and 2017). With respect to the entire study: In model experiments, roughly one uniquely barcoded TCR beta cDNA molecule per two T cells was captured by template switching. Using deep sequencing normalized with unique cDNA molecular identifiers, the study measured how TCR beta repertoire diversity changes with age. The donors were divided into four age groups: young (average approximately 17 years), middle-aged (about 41), aged (roughly 66) and long-lived (more than 75). The study analyzed two additional independent replicas of 1 million unique cDNA reads from the same blood draw for two donors, one aged 18 to 30 and one aged 80 or older.

Here is what the overall study found, with its caveats: Bulk unsorted PBMC profiling prevented conclusive comparison of naive and antigen-experienced compartments. Observed TCR beta diversity per million T cells fell roughly linearly with age, and a significant reduction was already apparent by age roughly 41. Estimates of total diversity based on one million sequenced T cells were regarded as lower bounds and as underestimates. Donor CMV infection status was unknown, potentially confounding age-related changes in expanded clonotypes. The percentage of naive T cells measured by flow cytometry correlated strongly with observed TCR beta diversity. Compared with the aged group, more naive CD4+ T cells, fewer expanded clones and increased TCR diversity were shown by the long-lived group, suggesting age selection.

Worth noting for this clonotype: This clone's antigen is unknown. Base qualities are not recorded, but no much larger clone differs from it by a single base.

The protocol used for the library was 5' RACE. TCRdb names Illumina HiSeq 2500 as the instrument used. A second about 7 to 12 cycle PCR used a sample-barcoded 5' primer and a J-beta primer mix. A unique molecular identifier was introduced onto each TCR beta cDNA molecule by a template-switch 5' adaptor carrying 12 random nucleotides. At least 2.5 million CDR3-containing paired-end reads were obtained from each sample. The Mint cDNA synthesis kit, primed by a TRBC-specific oligonucleotide, was used to synthesize first-strand cDNA from all RNA. All cDNA was treated with uracil-DNA glycosylase and then went through a first 18-cycle PCR with the universal primers M1SS and BC2_uni_R. For the original study's pipeline: Each sample was normalized by randomly selecting 1 million high-quality reads, each carrying a distinct molecular identifier. Instead of being binned into consensus sequences, reads with shared molecular identifiers were discarded. MiTCR, with a Q25 quality threshold and the strictest error-elimination algorithm, was used for CDR3 identification, clonotype clustering and error correction. A nonparametric unseen species model with Euler transformation was used to estimate lower-bound total TCR beta diversity. TCRdb cleaned the public reads at Q25 with fastp, built clones with MiXCR and kept in-frame beta chains. CDR3 protein sequences are deduplicated, and each keeps its most common genes and DNA. TCRdb, rather than the study authors, made the V and J calls. The sample contains 800,000 or so distinct CDR3 sequences, around a quarter of them found a single time. The ten largest clones add up to approximately 3.7% of the sample.

V trim: 2 bases; J trim: 7 bases; unmatched bases: 4. The CDR3 starts with the cysteine, ends with the phenylalanine, and has 13 residues. Only the CDR3 DNA stays, 39 bases, in frame from base 1. CDR1 and CDR2 are read off the germline V gene (reference sequence) as MNHEY and SMNVEV. The donors were roughly 40 Caucasian individuals from Russia, aged roughly 6 to 90 years, who were systemically healthy. About 10 milliliters of peripheral blood were drawn from each donor into EDTA-treated Vacutainer tubes. PBMCs were isolated by Ficoll-Paque density-gradient centrifugation, with at least 6.5 million obtained per sample. Trizol reagent was used to extract total RNA from the PBMCs, yielding at least 5.5 micrograms per sample. Naive CD45RAhigh/CD27high T cell percentages were measured by flow cytometry on a PBMC aliquot from every donor. The data also belong to a second study, concerning T cells of mothers and their children. The second paper states: The donors were nine systemically healthy Caucasian individuals, made up of three mothers and their six children. cDNA synthesis consumed the entire amount of extracted RNA, loaded at approximately 1.4 ug RNA in each 15 ul reaction. In the second PCR, the M1S primer added sample barcodes and 2-4 random nucleotides. Over 8.5 million TCR beta CDR3 reads were obtained for each mother, and 2.5 million to 3 million reads were obtained for each child. TCR recombination output is similarly shaped by thymic selection in related and unrelated pairs, with a minor effect exerted by inherited differences. Related mother-child pairs always showed normalized repertoire overlap that was slightly higher than in unrelated mother-child pairs, though the difference was never significant. No persistent microchimeric T cell clones were detected, at a sensitivity of 90 to 100 clones per million clonotypes. The study used deep NGS to compare TCR beta repertoires of mothers and children, seeking features distinguishing related mother-child pairs from unrelated individuals. On average, the children were roughly 10 +/- 4 years old, while the mothers were approximately 40 +/- 4 years old. After adapter ligation with NEBNext reagents, the libraries were sequenced on Illumina HiSeq 2000 with 100+100 nt paired-end reads. To avoid cross-contamination, the mother libraries and the child libraries were prepared a month apart and sequenced in separate runs. For each donor, between 500,000 and 2,000,000 distinct TCR beta clonotypes were identified. Naive TCR beta clonotypes were estimated from low-frequency clonotypes matched to each donor's FACS-determined naive share, without sorting.

The sequence derives from a boy aged 5 to 17 in good health. The source material was blood. The sequence is built from TRBV27 and TRBJ2-7, with 8 bases in between that match TRBD1. The DNA sequence reads TGTGCCAGCAGTTTAGCAGGGGGCCAGGAGCAGTACTTC. This encodes CASSLAGGQEQYF.